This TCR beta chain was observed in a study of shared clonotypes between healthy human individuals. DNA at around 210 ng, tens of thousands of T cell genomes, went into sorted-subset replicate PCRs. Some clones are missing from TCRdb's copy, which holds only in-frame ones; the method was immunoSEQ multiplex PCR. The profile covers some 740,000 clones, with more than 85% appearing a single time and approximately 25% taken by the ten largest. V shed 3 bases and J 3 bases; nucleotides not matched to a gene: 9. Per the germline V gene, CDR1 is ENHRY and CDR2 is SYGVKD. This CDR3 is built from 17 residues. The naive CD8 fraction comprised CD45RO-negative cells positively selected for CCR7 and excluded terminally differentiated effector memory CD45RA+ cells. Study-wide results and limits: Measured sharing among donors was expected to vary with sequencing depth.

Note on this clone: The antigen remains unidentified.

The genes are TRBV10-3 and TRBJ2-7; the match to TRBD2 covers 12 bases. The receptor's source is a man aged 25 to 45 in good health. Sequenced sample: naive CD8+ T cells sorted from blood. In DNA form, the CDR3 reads TGTGCCATCAGTGACCTAGCGGGAGGGCCCGGTAACTACGAGCAGTACTTC. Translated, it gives CAISDLAGGPGNYEQYF.